These T cell receptor beta chains were read from a single sample in a study of T-cell memory formation after mild COVID-19. TCRdb itself ran the 5' RACE reads through MiXCR, one entry per CDR3 protein. The table shows 150,000 to 200,000 distinct CDR3 sequences, with 13% to 15% occurring only once. The sample consisted of PBMCs or a T cell subset sorted from them (not recorded which). The source of these receptors is an adult woman who had mild COVID-19 (a few samples of this study predate the infection). Cell type and time point are not known. Each CDR3 is given with its conserved first and last residue. D genes are given only for firm matches. The size entry is marked missing in some rows and otherwise reads once, few, many or a size class.

J: TRBJ2-7
V: TRBV12-3/TRBV12-4
size: few
length: 13
D: TRBD2
DNA: TGTGCCAGCAGTTTTGGACTAGCGGAGGAGCAGTACTTC
CDR3: CASSFGLAEEQYF

J: TRBJ1-2
V: TRBV6-5
size: few
length: 13
D: .
DNA: TGTGCCAGCAGTTCGGAGGGCTACTATGGCTACACCTTC
CDR3: CASSSEGYYGYTF

J: TRBJ2-7
V: TRBV6-5
size: .
length: 14
D: TRBD1
DNA: TGTGCCAGCACCAGGACAGGGGGCTCCTACGAGCAGTACTTC
CDR3: CASTRTGGSYEQYF

J: TRBJ2-7
V: TRBV7-6
size: many
length: 14
D: .
DNA: TGTGCCAGCAGCCCTGGGACGCGAACCTACGAGCAGTACTTC
CDR3: CASSPGTRTYEQYF

J: TRBJ2-1
V: TRBV19
size: few
length: 19
D: .
DNA: TGTGCCAGTAGTATAGAGGACCCGGGACAGACTAGTTCCTACAATGAGCAGTTCTTC
CDR3: CASSIEDPGQTSSYNEQFF

J: TRBJ2-2
V: TRBV20-1
size: many
length: 14
D: .
DNA: TGCAGTGCTAGGGCCGGGGGTAGCACCGGGGAGCTGTTTTTT
CDR3: CSARAGGSTGELFF

J: TRBJ2-1
V: TRBV4-1
size: .
length: 15
D: .
DNA: TGCGCCAGCAGCCAAGAGAGGGGGTTGAGGGCTGAGCAGTTCTTC
CDR3: CASSQERGLRAEQFF

J: TRBJ2-2
V: TRBV7-7
size: few
length: 16
D: TRBD2
DNA: TGTGCTAGCAGCTTGGGAATCCTAGCGGCCGAGAGGGAGCTGTTTTTT
CDR3: CASSLGILAAERELFF

J: TRBJ2-1
V: TRBV6-6
size: few
length: 14
D: TRBD2
DNA: TGTGCCAGCACCGGCGGGAGTGGTTACAATGAGCAGTTCTTC
CDR3: CASTGGSGYNEQFF

J: TRBJ2-7
V: TRBV28
size: few
length: 12
D: .
DNA: TGTGCCAGCAGTTTAAACAGGGACGAGCAGTACTTC
CDR3: CASSLNRDEQYF

J: TRBJ2-3
V: TRBV29-1
size: few
length: 14
D: .
DNA: TGCAGCGTTGCCGGGGAGAGAAACACAGATACGCAGTATTTT
CDR3: CSVAGERNTDTQYF

J: TRBJ2-1
V: TRBV18
size: many
length: 15
D: .
DNA: TGTGCCAGCTCACCAACCACTGCAGCCTACAATGAGCAGTTCTTC
CDR3: CASSPTTAAYNEQFF

J: TRBJ2-7
V: TRBV19
size: few
length: 12
D: TRBD1
DNA: TGTGCCAGTAGTGGACAGGCCTACGAGCAGTACTTC
CDR3: CASSGQAYEQYF

J: TRBJ2-1
V: TRBV29-1
size: few
length: 14
D: TRBD1
DNA: TGCAGCGTGGGACAGGTATTCTCCTACAATGAGCAGTTCTTC
CDR3: CSVGQVFSYNEQFF

J: TRBJ1-2
V: TRBV30
size: .
length: 11
D: .
DNA: TGTGCCTGGAGTGTCCCCGGGGGCTACACCTTC
CDR3: CAWSVPGGYTF

J: TRBJ2-1
V: TRBV11-2
size: .
length: 16
D: TRBD2
DNA: TGTGCCAGCAGCTCACACCCTAGCGGGAGTGTCGATGAGCAGTTCTTC
CDR3: CASSSHPSGSVDEQFF

J: TRBJ1-3
V: TRBV5-1
size: .
length: 15
D: .
DNA: TGCGCCAGCAGCCCGGGGAGCGTTTCTGGAAACACCATATATTTT
CDR3: CASSPGSVSGNTIYF

J: TRBJ2-3
V: TRBV7-2
size: few
length: 16
D: .
DNA: TGTGCCAGCAGCCCCTTAGGGATTAGGGGCACAGATACGCAGTATTTT
CDR3: CASSPLGIRGTDTQYF

J: TRBJ1-4
V: TRBV5-1
size: .
length: 13
D: .
DNA: TGCGCCAGCAGCTTGGCCAGTTATGAAAAACTGTTTTTT
CDR3: CASSLASYEKLFF

J: TRBJ2-7
V: TRBV9
size: many
length: 15
D: .
DNA: TGTGCCAGCAGCGTAGCTGCCACTGGGTCCTACGAGCAGTACTTC
CDR3: CASSVAATGSYEQYF

J: TRBJ2-7
V: TRBV12-3/TRBV12-4
size: few
length: 12
D: .
DNA: TGTGCCAGCAGGGGAGACACCTACGAGCAGTACTTC
CDR3: CASRGDTYEQYF

J: TRBJ1-1
V: TRBV20-1
size: few
length: 13
D: .
DNA: TGCAGTGCTAGAGATTATCGCCGCACTGAAGCTTTCTTT
CDR3: CSARDYRRTEAFF

J: TRBJ2-2
V: TRBV15
size: few
length: 14
D: TRBD1
DNA: TGTGCCACCAGCACAGGGGGCGGCACCGGGGAGCTGTTTTTT
CDR3: CATSTGGGTGELFF

J: TRBJ2-5
V: TRBV7-8
size: .
length: 19
D: TRBD2
DNA: TGTGCCAGCAGCTCGTCGAGAGAGGTCGTTAGCGGGAAGTCGGAGACCCAGTACTTC
CDR3: CASSSSREVVSGKSETQYF

J: TRBJ2-7
V: TRBV28
size: few
length: 12
D: .
DNA: TGTGCCAGCAGTTTACCAGGGAGCGAGCAGTACTTC
CDR3: CASSLPGSEQYF

J: TRBJ2-7
V: TRBV20-1
size: .
length: 15
D: TRBD1
DNA: TGCAGTGCTAGAGATAGGGACAGGGGCTACTACGAGCAGTACTTC
CDR3: CSARDRDRGYYEQYF

J: TRBJ2-1
V: TRBV7-8
size: few
length: 13
D: .
DNA: TGTGCCAGCAGCCCGAACAGTGGCCGAGAGCAGTTCTTC
CDR3: CASSPNSGREQFF

J: TRBJ2-1
V: TRBV5-8
size: .
length: 15
D: TRBD2
DNA: TGTGCCAGCAGCCGCGGTTGGACTAGCAGTAATGAGCAGTTCTTC
CDR3: CASSRGWTSSNEQFF

J: TRBJ2-1
V: TRBV24-1
size: few
length: 12
D: .
DNA: TGTGCCACCAGTGCTGGAACCAATGAGCAGTTCTTC
CDR3: CATSAGTNEQFF

J: TRBJ2-1
V: TRBV11-2
size: few
length: 11
D: .
DNA: TGTGCCAGCAGCACTCTGACGCAGCAGTTCTTC
CDR3: CASSTLTQQFF

J: TRBJ1-1
V: TRBV27
size: few
length: 14
D: .
DNA: TGTGCCAGCCGCCCCCTCCAAGGAAACACTGAAGCTTTCTTT
CDR3: CASRPLQGNTEAFF

J: TRBJ1-1
V: TRBV6-1
size: few
length: 15
D: .
DNA: TGTGCCAGCAGTGAAGGTCTGGGTATGAACACTGAAGCTTTCTTT
CDR3: CASSEGLGMNTEAFF

J: TRBJ2-3
V: TRBV20-1
size: .
length: 16
D: .
DNA: TGCAGTGCTGGAGACCCGAAGCTTTCTAGCACAGATACGCAGTATTTT
CDR3: CSAGDPKLSSTDTQYF

J: TRBJ2-1
V: TRBV27
size: .
length: 19
D: TRBD2
DNA: TGTGCCAGCAGTCCGCATAGGGGGACTAGCGGAACCATGATCAGAGAGCAGTTCTTC
CDR3: CASSPHRGTSGTMIREQFF

J: TRBJ1-1
V: TRBV5-1
size: few
length: 14
D: .
DNA: TGCGCCAGCAGCTTGGTGTCAGGGAGCACTGAAGCTTTCTTT
CDR3: CASSLVSGSTEAFF

J: TRBJ2-2
V: TRBV29-1
size: few
length: 11
D: .
DNA: TGCAGCGGCAGAACCTCCGGGGAGCTGTTTTTT
CDR3: CSGRTSGELFF

J: TRBJ2-1
V: TRBV5-4
size: .
length: 15
D: TRBD2
DNA: TGTGCCAGCAGTTTGCCGGGACTAGCCTACAATGAGCAGTTCTTC
CDR3: CASSLPGLAYNEQFF

J: TRBJ2-4
V: TRBV7-9
size: few
length: 13
D: TRBD1
DNA: TGTGCCCTTCTCGCAGGGGGCTCAAGTATTCAGTACTTC
CDR3: CALLAGGSSIQYF

J: TRBJ2-7
V: TRBV7-9
size: .
length: 22
D: .
DNA: TGTGCCAGCAGTTCTCCAGCCACTATAGGGACAGCTCGCGGGGGGAGCTCCTACGAGCAGTACTTC
CDR3: CASSSPATIGTARGGSSYEQYF

J: TRBJ1-5
V: TRBV27
size: many
length: 15
D: .
DNA: TGTGCCAGCAGTCCGGGGTCGGGGGGCAATCAGCCCCAGCATTTT
CDR3: CASSPGSGGNQPQHF

J: TRBJ1-2
V: TRBV7-9
size: .
length: 15
D: TRBD1
DNA: TGTGCCAGCAGTCGCGCCGGGACAGCTAACTATGGCTACACCTTC
CDR3: CASSRAGTANYGYTF

J: TRBJ1-3
V: TRBV5-6
size: .
length: 16
D: .
DNA: TGTGCCAGCAGCCGGGTAGGTCCACGCTCTGGAAACACCATATATTTT
CDR3: CASSRVGPRSGNTIYF

J: TRBJ2-7
V: TRBV12-3/TRBV12-4
size: .
length: 13
D: .
DNA: TGTGCCAGCGCGATGGGTGGACAGCTGGAGCAGTACTTC
CDR3: CASAMGGQLEQYF

J: TRBJ2-1
V: TRBV10-3
size: .
length: 13
D: .
DNA: TGTGCCATCAGTGAGATCGGGAGCAATGAGCAGTTCTTC
CDR3: CAISEIGSNEQFF

J: TRBJ1-1
V: TRBV24-1
size: few
length: 15
D: TRBD1
DNA: TGTGCCACCAGCTTGACAGGGGCAGGGGACACTGAAGCTTTCTTT
CDR3: CATSLTGAGDTEAFF

J: TRBJ1-1
V: TRBV7-2
size: few
length: 15
D: .
DNA: TGTGCCAGCAGCTTAGGGGGGCTGATGAACACTGAAGCTTTCTTT
CDR3: CASSLGGLMNTEAFF

J: TRBJ2-5
V: TRBV20-1
size: .
length: 12
D: .
DNA: TGCAGTGCTAGCGAGAACCAAGAGACCCAGTACTTC
CDR3: CSASENQETQYF

J: TRBJ1-2
V: TRBV20-1
size: many
length: 16
D: TRBD1
DNA: TGCAGTGCCCCCCCCGGGACAGGGGGGATAAACTATGGCTACACCTTC
CDR3: CSAPPGTGGINYGYTF

J: TRBJ2-1
V: TRBV15
size: .
length: 12
D: .
DNA: TGTGCCACCAGCAGGGGCCACAATGAGCAGTTCTTC
CDR3: CATSRGHNEQFF

J: TRBJ1-5
V: TRBV6-6
size: few
length: 14
D: .
DNA: TGTGCCAGCAGCGGGGTGGCCAGCAATCAGCCCCAGCATTTT
CDR3: CASSGVASNQPQHF

J: TRBJ1-1
V: TRBV24-1
size: .
length: 13
D: .
DNA: TGTGCCACCAGGTCCGACTTAAACACTGAAGCTTTCTTT
CDR3: CATRSDLNTEAFF

J: TRBJ2-7
V: TRBV9
size: .
length: 14
D: .
DNA: TGTGCCAGCAGCTCAGGACACCTAACCTACGAGCAGTACTTC
CDR3: CASSSGHLTYEQYF

J: TRBJ2-5
V: TRBV12-3/TRBV12-4
size: few
length: 16
D: .
DNA: TGTGCCAGCAGTTCCCGGGTAGGGGTAAGCCAAGAGACCCAGTACTTC
CDR3: CASSSRVGVSQETQYF

J: TRBJ2-4
V: TRBV9
size: .
length: 14
D: .
DNA: TGTGCCAGCAGCGTAAATATTCGAGGAAACATTCAGTACTTC
CDR3: CASSVNIRGNIQYF

J: TRBJ2-1
V: TRBV5-1
size: few
length: 14
D: .
DNA: TGCGCCAGCACCCCCACCGGGACGGTACGTGAGCAGTTCTTC
CDR3: CASTPTGTVREQFF

J: TRBJ2-7
V: TRBV4-1
size: few
length: 14
D: .
DNA: TGCGCCAGCAGCCGACAGGCTCGGCCGGGCGAGCAGTACTTC
CDR3: CASSRQARPGEQYF

J: TRBJ2-1
V: TRBV9
size: .
length: 15
D: TRBD2
DNA: TGTGCCAGCACCGGACTAGCGGGACAGGGAGATGAGCAGTTCTTC
CDR3: CASTGLAGQGDEQFF